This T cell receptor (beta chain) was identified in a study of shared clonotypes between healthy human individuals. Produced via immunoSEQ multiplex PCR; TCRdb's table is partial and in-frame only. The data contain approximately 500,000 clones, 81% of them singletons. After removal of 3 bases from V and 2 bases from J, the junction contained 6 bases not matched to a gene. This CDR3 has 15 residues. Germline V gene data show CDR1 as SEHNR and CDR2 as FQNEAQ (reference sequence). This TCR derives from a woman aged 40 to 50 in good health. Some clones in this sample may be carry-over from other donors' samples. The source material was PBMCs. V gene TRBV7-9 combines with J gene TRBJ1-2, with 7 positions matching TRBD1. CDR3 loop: CASSFSGQENYGYTF. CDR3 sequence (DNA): TGTGCCAGCAGCTTTTCCGGACAGGAAAACTATGGCTACACCTTC.